The 8 T cell receptor beta chains given below trace back to one sample, sequenced in a study of T cells in Graves' hyperthyroidism and ophthalmopathy. The CDR3 regions of TCR beta were amplified from RNA transcripts. HTBI primers were the set used in a first-round RT-PCR of the TCR CDR3. TCRdb re-called the multiplex PCR reads through MiXCR, storing one row per CDR3 protein. Of hundreds of thousands of distinct CDR3 sequences detected, approximately 15% appear once; the ten largest clones hold under 7%. Material for sequencing was blood. The receptors come from a woman in her 30s with Graves' hyperthyroidism that later progressed to Graves' ophthalmopathy.

The chain couples TRBV29-1 to TRBJ2-3; possible D gene TRBD2, 7 bases. V lost 7 bases and J 5 bases, leaving 16 bases between the germline ends. CDR3 length: 13 amino acids. Looked up from germline, CDR1 is SQVTM and CDR2 is ANQGSEA. Here the CDR3 reads CSGGRGAGDTQYF. DNA of the CDR3: TGCAGCGGAGGACGGGGGGCAGGAGATACGCAGTATTTT.

The chain has TRBV19 and TRBJ2-6; 9 nucleotides align to TRBD1. The junction had 9 bases not matched to a gene; V was cut back by 5 bases and J by 4 bases. Germline loops: CDR1 LNHDA, CDR2 SQIVND (reference sequence). CDR3 length: 17 amino acids. The CDR3, as DNA: TGTGCCAGTAGTTCATCGGGACAGGGTAACGGGGCCAACGTCCTGACTTTC. Translated, it gives CASSSSGQGNGANVLTF.

This clonotype came up many times. The V call is TRBV19, the J call TRBJ1-2; 8 nucleotides align to TRBD1. Germline values: CDR1 LNHDA, CDR2 SQIVND (reference sequence). CDR3 size: 13 residues. V shed 3 bases and J 6 bases; nucleotides not matched to a gene: 3. For the CDR3, the DNA is TGTGCCAGTAGTATCGACAGGGGAGATGGCTACACCTTC. It yields the protein CASSIDRGDGYTF.

This clonotype was observed at least ten times. V gene TRBV30 combines with J gene TRBJ1-1; possible D gene TRBD1, 6 bases. The germline V gene encodes CDR1 GTSNPN and CDR2 SVGIG (reference sequence). Trimming took off 2 bases at V and 8 bases at J, with 24 bases between the two ends. This CDR3 is 16 amino acids long. The DNA of the CDR3 is TGTGCCTGGAGTCCCATAGAGGTTAGAGGGGGACAAGAAGCTTTCTTT. Its protein product is CAWSPIEVRGGQEAFF.

In this sample, this clonotype turned up many times. This chain uses TRBV6-1 with TRBJ1-1; the match to TRBD1 covers 8 bases. The V gene end was trimmed by 6 bases and the J gene end by 4 bases; junction bases not matched to a gene: 4. The CDR3 consists of 13 residues. CDR1 and CDR2 (germline): MNHNS, SASEGT. CDR3 protein: CASRTGTGTEAFF. The CDR3 DNA reads as TGTGCCAGCAGGACCGGGACAGGCACTGAAGCTTTCTTT.

This clonotype was observed at least ten times. The rearrangement links TRBV6-1 to TRBJ2-5, with D perhaps TRBD2 (5 bases). CDR1 MNHNS and CDR2 SASEGT come from the germline V gene. V lost 5 bases and J 3 bases, leaving 19 bases between the germline ends. The CDR3 runs to 16 residues. The CDR3 protein is CASSPSSEGPKETQYF. CDR3 DNA sequence: TGTGCCAGCAGTCCATCCTCCGAGGGTCCCAAAGAGACCCAGTACTTC.

This clonotype was recorded at least ten times. The chain employs TRBV12-3 or TRBV12-4 and TRBJ1-2; 7 positions agree with TRBD1. The CDR3 is made up of 14 amino acids. V trimming: 4 bases; J trimming: 8 bases; junction bases outside the gene matches: 10. CDR3 DNA: TGTGCCAGCAGTTCGACAGGGCGTCAGGACGGCTACACCTTC. It specifies CASSSTGRQDGYTF.

This chain links TRBV3-1 with TRBJ2-4; D is ambiguous. The CDR3 runs 17 residues. The germline V and J ends were trimmed by 5 bases and 0 bases, with 17 bases remaining between them. The germline V gene encodes CDR1 LGHDT and CDR2 YNNKEL (reference sequence). CDR3 in amino acids: CASSEGRDVIAKNIQYF. As DNA, the CDR3 is TGTGCCAGCAGCGAAGGAAGAGATGTGATAGCCAAAAACATTCAGTACTTC.